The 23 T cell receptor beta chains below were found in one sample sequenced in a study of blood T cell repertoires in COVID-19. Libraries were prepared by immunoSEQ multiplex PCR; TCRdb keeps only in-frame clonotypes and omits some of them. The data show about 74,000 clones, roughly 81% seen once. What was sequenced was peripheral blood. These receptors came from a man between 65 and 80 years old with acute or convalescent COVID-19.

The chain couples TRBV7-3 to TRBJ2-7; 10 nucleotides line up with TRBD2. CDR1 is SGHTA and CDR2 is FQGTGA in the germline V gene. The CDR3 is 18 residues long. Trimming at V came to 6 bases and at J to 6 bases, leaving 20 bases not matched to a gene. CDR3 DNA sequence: TGTGCCAGCAGGTCGGGAAGCGGGAGGGCCGTAAACACCGGCGAGCAGTACTTC. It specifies CASRSGSGRAVNTGEQYF.

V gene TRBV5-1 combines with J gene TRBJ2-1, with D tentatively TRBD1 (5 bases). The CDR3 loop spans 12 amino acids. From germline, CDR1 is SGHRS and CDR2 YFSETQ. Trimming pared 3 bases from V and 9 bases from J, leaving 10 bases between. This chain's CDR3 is CASSSQGREQFF. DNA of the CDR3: TGCGCCAGCAGCTCCCAGGGTCGTGAGCAGTTCTTC.

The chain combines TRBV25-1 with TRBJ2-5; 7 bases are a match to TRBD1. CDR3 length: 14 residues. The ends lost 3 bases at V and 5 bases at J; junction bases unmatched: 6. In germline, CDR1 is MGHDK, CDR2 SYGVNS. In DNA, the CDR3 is TGTGCCAGCAGTGACCTAAACAGGGGTGAGACCCAGTACTTC. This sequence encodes CASSDLNRGETQYF.

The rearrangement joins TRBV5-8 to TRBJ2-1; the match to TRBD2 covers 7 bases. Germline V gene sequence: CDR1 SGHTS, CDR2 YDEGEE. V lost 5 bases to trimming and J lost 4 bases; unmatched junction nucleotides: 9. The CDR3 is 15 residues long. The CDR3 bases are TGTGCCAGCAGTGAGCTAGCGGTAAGATACAATGAGCAGTTCTTC. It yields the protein CASSELAVRYNEQFF.

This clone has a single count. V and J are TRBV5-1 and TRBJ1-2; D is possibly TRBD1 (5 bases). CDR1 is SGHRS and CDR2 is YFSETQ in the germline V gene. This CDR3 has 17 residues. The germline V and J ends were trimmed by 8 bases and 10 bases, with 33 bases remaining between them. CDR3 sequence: CASGHPLFKRDLHDYTF. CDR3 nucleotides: TGCGCCAGTGGACATCCTCTATTCAAAAGGGACTTACACGACTACACCTTC.

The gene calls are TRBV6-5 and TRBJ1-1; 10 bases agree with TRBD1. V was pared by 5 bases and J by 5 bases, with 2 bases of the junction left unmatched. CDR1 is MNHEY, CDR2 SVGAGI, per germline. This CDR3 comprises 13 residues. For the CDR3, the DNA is TGTGCCAGCAGTCGGGACAGGGGTACTGAAGCTTTCTTT. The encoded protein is CASSRDRGTEAFF.

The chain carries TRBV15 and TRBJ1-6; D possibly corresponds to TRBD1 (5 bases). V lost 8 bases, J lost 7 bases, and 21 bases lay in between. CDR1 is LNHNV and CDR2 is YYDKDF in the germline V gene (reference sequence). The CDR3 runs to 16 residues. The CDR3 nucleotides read TGTGCCACCTCAAGGCAGCATGACAGAGCAAATTCACCCCTCCACTTT. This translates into CATSRQHDRANSPLHF.

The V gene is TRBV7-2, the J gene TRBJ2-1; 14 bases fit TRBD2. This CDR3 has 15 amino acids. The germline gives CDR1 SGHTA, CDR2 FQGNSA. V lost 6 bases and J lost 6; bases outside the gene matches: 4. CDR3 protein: CASREGLAGVNEQFF. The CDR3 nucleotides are TGTGCCAGCAGAGAGGGACTAGCGGGGGTCAATGAGCAGTTCTTC.

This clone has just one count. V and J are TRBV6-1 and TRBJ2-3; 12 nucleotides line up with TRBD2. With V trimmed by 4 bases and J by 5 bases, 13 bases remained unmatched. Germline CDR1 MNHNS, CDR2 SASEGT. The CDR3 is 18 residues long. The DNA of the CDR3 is TGTGCCAGCAGTGTCCGCCCCCTAGCGGGGGGGCATGAAGATACGCAGTATTTT. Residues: CASSVRPLAGGHEDTQYF.

The CDR3 here is CASHSSGSGANVLTF. For the CDR3, the DNA is TGCGCCAGCCACTCCTCAGGGTCTGGGGCCAACGTCCTGACTTTC. The V call is TRBV5-1, the J call TRBJ2-6; D might be TRBD1 (5 bases). This CDR3 comprises 15 residues. Germline CDR1 and CDR2: SGHRS and YFSETQ. Between the trimmed V and J ends, which lost 7 bases and 1 base, there was a span of 12 bases.

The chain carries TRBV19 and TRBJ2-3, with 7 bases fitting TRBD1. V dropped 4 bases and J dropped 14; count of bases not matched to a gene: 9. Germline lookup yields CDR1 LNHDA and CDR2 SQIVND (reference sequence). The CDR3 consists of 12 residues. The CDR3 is CASSSLTGVTYF. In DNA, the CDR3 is TGTGCCAGTAGTAGCTTAACAGGGGTCACGTATTTT.

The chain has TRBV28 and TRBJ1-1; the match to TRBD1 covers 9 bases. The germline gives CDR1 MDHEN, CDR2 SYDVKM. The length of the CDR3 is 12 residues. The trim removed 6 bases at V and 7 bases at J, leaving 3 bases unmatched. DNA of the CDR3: TGTGCCAGCAGGGGGGACAGGGTTGAAGCTTTCTTT. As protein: CASRGDRVEAFF.

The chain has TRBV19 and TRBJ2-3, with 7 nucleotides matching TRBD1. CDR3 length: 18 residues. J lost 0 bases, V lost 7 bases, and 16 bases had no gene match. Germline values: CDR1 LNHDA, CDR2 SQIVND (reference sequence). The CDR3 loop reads CASTPHPTGQSSTDTQYF. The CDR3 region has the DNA TGTGCCAGTACCCCTCACCCCACGGGACAGTCAAGCACAGATACGCAGTATTTT. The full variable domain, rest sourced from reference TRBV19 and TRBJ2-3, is DGGITQSPKYLFRKEGQNVTLSCEQNLNHDAMYWYRQDPGQGLRLIYYSQIVNDFQKGDIAEGYSVSREKKESFPLTVTSAQKNPTAFYLCASTPHPTGQSSTDTQYFGPGTRLTVL.

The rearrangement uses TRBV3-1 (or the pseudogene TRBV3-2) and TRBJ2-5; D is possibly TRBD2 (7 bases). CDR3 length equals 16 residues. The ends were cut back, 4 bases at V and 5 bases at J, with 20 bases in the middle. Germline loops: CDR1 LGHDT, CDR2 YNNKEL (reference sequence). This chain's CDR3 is CASSPFSGGARETQYF. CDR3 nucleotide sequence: TGTGCCAGCAGCCCGTTTAGTGGGGGGGCTCGGGAGACCCAGTACTTC.

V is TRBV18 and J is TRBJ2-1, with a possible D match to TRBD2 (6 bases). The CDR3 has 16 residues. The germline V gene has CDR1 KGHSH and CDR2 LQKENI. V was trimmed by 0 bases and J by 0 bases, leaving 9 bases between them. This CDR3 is CASSPPGGISYNEQFF. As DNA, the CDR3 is TGTGCCAGCTCACCACCCGGCGGGATCTCCTACAATGAGCAGTTCTTC.

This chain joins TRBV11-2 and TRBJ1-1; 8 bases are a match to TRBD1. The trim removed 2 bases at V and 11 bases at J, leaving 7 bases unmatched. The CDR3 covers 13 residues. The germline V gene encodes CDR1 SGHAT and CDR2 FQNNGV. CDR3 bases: TGTGCCAGCAGCTTAACCGACAGGGGAAGGGCTTTCTTT. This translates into CASSLTDRGRAFF. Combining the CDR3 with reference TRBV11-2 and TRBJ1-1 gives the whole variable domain EAGVAQSPRYKIIEKRQSVAFWCNPISGHATLYWYQQILGQGPKLLIQFQNNGVVDDSQLPKDRFSAERLKGVDSTLKIQPAKLEDSAVYLCASSLTDRGRAFFGQGTRLTVV.

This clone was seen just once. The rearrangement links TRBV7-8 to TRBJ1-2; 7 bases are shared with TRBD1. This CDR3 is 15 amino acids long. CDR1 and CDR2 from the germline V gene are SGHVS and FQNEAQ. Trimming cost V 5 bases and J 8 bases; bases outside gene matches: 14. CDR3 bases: TGTGCCAGCAGCCCCGACAGGGCCATCTCTTCCGGCTACACCTTC. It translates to CASSPDRAISSGYTF.

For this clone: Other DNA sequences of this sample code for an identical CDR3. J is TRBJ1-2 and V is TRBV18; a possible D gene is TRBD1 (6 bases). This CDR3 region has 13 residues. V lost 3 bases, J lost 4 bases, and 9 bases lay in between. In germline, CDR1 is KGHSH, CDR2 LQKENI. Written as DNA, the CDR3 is TGTGCCAGCTCACCGGACAGCTCCTATGGCTACACCTTC. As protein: CASSPDSSYGYTF.

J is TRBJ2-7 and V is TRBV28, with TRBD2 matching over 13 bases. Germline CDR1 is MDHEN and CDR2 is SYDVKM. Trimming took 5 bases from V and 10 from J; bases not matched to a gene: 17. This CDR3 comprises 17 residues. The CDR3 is CASSPSSGTSGIAGQYF. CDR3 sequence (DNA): TGTGCCAGCAGTCCCTCGTCCGGGACTAGCGGGATAGCGGGCCAGTACTTC.

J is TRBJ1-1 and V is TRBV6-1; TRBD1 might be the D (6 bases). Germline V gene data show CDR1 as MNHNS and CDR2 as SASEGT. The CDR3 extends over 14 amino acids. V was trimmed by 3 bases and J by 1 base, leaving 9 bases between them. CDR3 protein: CASSDRGWNTEAFF. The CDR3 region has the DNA TGTGCCAGCAGTGACAGGGGATGGAACACTGAAGCTTTCTTT.

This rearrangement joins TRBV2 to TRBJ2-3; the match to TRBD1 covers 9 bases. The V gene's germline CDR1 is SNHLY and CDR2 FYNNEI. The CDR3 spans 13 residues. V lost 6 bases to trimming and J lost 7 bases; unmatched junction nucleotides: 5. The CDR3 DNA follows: TGTGCCAGCAGGGACAGGGGATCTCATACGCAGTATTTT. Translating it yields CASRDRGSHTQYF.

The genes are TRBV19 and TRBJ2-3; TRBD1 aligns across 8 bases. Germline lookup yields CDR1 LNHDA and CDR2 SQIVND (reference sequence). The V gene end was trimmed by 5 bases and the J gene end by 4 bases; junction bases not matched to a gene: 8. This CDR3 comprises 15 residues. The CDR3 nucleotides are TGTGCCAGTAGTCCCCGGACAGGGAGGCCAGATACGCAGTATTTT. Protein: CASSPRTGRPDTQYF. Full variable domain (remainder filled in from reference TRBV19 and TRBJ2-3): DGGITQSPKYLFRKEGQNVTLSCEQNLNHDAMYWYRQDPGQGLRLIYYSQIVNDFQKGDIAEGYSVSREKKESFPLTVTSAQKNPTAFYLCASSPRTGRPDTQYFGPGTRLTVL.

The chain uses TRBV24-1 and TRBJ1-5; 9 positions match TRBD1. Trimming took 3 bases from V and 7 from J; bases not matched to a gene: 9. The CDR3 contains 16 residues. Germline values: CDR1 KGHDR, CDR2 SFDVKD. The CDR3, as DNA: TGTGCCACCAGTGATGAAGTACAGGGGGCTTGGCAGCCCCAGCATTTT. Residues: CATSDEVQGAWQPQHF.